The 8 T cell receptor beta chains below were found in one sample sequenced in a study of T cells after yellow fever vaccination. TCRdb used MiXCR to reprocess the 5' RACE reads, holding one entry per CDR3 protein. The table has about 58,000 distinct CDR3 sequences, approximately 6% seen once. Sequenced material: PBMCs, either bulk or a sorted T-cell subset (CD4+, CD8+, memory, or dextramer-sorted; not recorded which), taken on the day of the yellow fever booster vaccination. Receptors originate from a man between 18 and 35 years old who received the YFV17D yellow fever vaccine.

This chain joins TRBV2 and TRBJ2-2; tentatively, D is TRBD2 (5 bases). From germline, CDR1 is SNHLY and CDR2 FYNNEI. V was clipped by 7 bases and J by 5 bases, with 11 bases between them. The CDR3 is made up of 13 amino acids. CDR3 amino acids: CASTRGWTGELFF. The CDR3, as DNA: TGTGCCAGCACCAGAGGGTGGACCGGGGAGCTGTTTTTT.

This clonotype was counted only a few times. This chain joins TRBV7-9 and TRBJ1-1; D is unclear. CDR3 length equals 14 residues. Trimming pared 3 bases from V and 3 bases from J, leaving 11 bases between. CDR1 is SEHNR and CDR2 is FQNEAQ in the germline V gene (reference sequence). The DNA of the CDR3 is TGTGCCAGCAGCTTCGGCCCCGGAGACACTGAAGCTTTCTTT. This sequence encodes CASSFGPGDTEAFF. The full variable domain, its missing parts supplied by reference TRBV7-9 and TRBJ1-1, is DTGVSQNPRHKITKRGQNVTFRCDPISEHNRLYWYRQTLGQGPEFLTYFQNEAQLEKSRLLSDRFSAERPKGSFSTLEIQRTEQGDSAMYLCASSFGPGDTEAFFGQGTRLTVV.

The rearrangement links TRBV4-2 to TRBJ2-7; TRBD2 agrees at 7 bases. V gave up 0 bases and J gave up 6 bases; unmatched junction bases: 5. The CDR3 totals 14 residues. CDR1 and CDR2 (germline): LGHNA, YNFKEQ. This chain's CDR3 is CASSQEGGVGEQYF. The CDR3 DNA follows: TGTGCCAGCAGCCAAGAGGGAGGGGTTGGCGAGCAGTACTTC.

This clonotype has a count of ten or more. The chain has TRBV7-8 and TRBJ2-1; 11 bases match TRBD2. V lost 1 base and J lost 7; bases outside the gene matches: 6. Germline loops: CDR1 SGHVS, CDR2 FQNEAQ. The CDR3 extends over 16 amino acids. The CDR3 nucleotides read TGTGCCAGCAGCTTAGGACTAGCGGGGATCAGTAATGAGCAGTTCTTC. It is translated as CASSLGLAGISNEQFF.

This clonotype was seen repeatedly, ten times or more. The chain recombines TRBV20-1 with TRBJ2-1; 9 bases line up with TRBD2. Germline CDR1 DFQATT, CDR2 SNEGSKA (reference sequence). The CDR3 extends over 16 amino acids. Trimming took 3 bases from V and 7 from J; bases not matched to a gene: 13. The CDR3 is CSARPSGGGAWNEQFF. DNA of the CDR3: TGCAGTGCTAGGCCCTCGGGCGGGGGGGCCTGGAATGAGCAGTTCTTC.

There are many counts of this clonotype. The gene calls are TRBV5-1 and TRBJ2-5, with D uncertain. Trimming left V 3 bases short and J 4 bases short, with 22 bases between. This CDR3 spans 17 amino acids. Germline assignment: CDR1 SGHRS and CDR2 YFSETQ. The CDR3 sequence: CASSWGSVAKGGETQYF. CDR3 sequence (DNA): TGCGCCAGCAGCTGGGGATCCGTGGCCAAGGGCGGAGAGACCCAGTACTTC.

The chain links TRBV20-1 to TRBJ2-1; TRBD2 aligns across 8 bases. The CDR3 is 18 amino acids. The V gene end was trimmed by 0 bases and the J gene end by 4 bases; junction bases not matched to a gene: 14. Germline V lookup: CDR1 DFQATT, CDR2 SNEGSKA (reference sequence). CDR3 sequence reads: CSARDLTELAGNYNEQFF. CDR3 coding DNA: TGCAGTGCTAGAGATCTTACCGAATTAGCGGGGAATTACAATGAGCAGTTCTTC.

At least ten counts were recorded for this clonotype. This sequence joins TRBV20-1 and TRBJ2-1; D is unclear. The CDR3 loop spans 13 amino acids. CDR1 and CDR2 from the germline V gene are DFQATT and SNEGSKA (reference sequence). The germline V and J ends were trimmed by 2 bases and 4 bases, with 9 bases remaining between them. This CDR3 is CSARTASYNEQFF. CDR3 DNA sequence: TGCAGTGCTAGAACGGCCTCTTACAATGAGCAGTTCTTC.